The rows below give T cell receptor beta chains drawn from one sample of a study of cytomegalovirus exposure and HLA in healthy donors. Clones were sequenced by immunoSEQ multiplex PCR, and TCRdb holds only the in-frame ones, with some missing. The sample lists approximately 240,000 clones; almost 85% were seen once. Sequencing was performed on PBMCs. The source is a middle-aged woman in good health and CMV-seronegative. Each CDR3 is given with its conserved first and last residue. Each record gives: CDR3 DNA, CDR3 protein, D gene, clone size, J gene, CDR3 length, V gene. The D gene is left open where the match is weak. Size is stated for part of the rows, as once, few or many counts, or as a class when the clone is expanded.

CDR3nt: TGTGCCAGCAGTTCAGGTGGTCGTCACTCTGGAAACACCATATATTTT
CDR3aa: CASSSGGRHSGNTIYF
d_gene: NA
abundance: NA
j_gene: TRBJ1-3
len: 16
v_gene: TRBV28

CDR3nt: TGTGCCAGCAGTGAAGGGAGGGAGACGGGGCAGCCCCAGCATTTT
CDR3aa: CASSEGRETGQPQHF
d_gene: NA
abundance: NA
j_gene: TRBJ1-5
len: 15
v_gene: TRBV6-1

CDR3nt: TGTGCCATCAGAGCCGGGACAGATAGCAATCAGCCCCAGCATTTT
CDR3aa: CAIRAGTDSNQPQHF
d_gene: TRBD1
abundance: NA
j_gene: TRBJ1-5
len: 15
v_gene: TRBV10-3

CDR3nt: TGCGCCAGCAGCCAAGGGAGTTTTGGGGCAAAAGATACGCAGTATTTT
CDR3aa: CASSQGSFGAKDTQYF
d_gene: NA
abundance: NA
j_gene: TRBJ2-3
len: 16
v_gene: TRBV4-3

CDR3nt: TGCAGCGTAGCCGGACTAGCGGGGCCGAACACCGGGGAGCTGTTTTTT
CDR3aa: CSVAGLAGPNTGELFF
d_gene: TRBD2
abundance: NA
j_gene: TRBJ2-2
len: 16
v_gene: TRBV29-1

CDR3nt: TGTGCCAGCTCCCCCAAGAGCGGGGGAAGCGTCACTGAAGCTTTCTTT
CDR3aa: CASSPKSGGSVTEAFF
d_gene: NA
abundance: NA
j_gene: TRBJ1-1
len: 16
v_gene: TRBV18

CDR3nt: TGCGCCAGCAGCTTGGCCGGCGAGCAGTACTTC
CDR3aa: CASSLAGEQYF
d_gene: NA
abundance: NA
j_gene: TRBJ2-7
len: 11
v_gene: TRBV5-1

CDR3nt: TGTGCCAGCAGTTTCAACCCGGGACAGGGGGCTCCTACCTACGAGCAGTACTTC
CDR3aa: CASSFNPGQGAPTYEQYF
d_gene: TRBD1
abundance: NA
j_gene: TRBJ2-7
len: 18
v_gene: TRBV27

CDR3nt: TGTGCCAGCAGTTCCGGGACTAGTGGGCCTAGGGAGCAGTACTTC
CDR3aa: CASSSGTSGPREQYF
d_gene: TRBD2
abundance: once
j_gene: TRBJ2-7
len: 15
v_gene: TRBV2

CDR3nt: TGTGCCTGGAGTGCGGGGGGAGGCACAGATACGCAGTATTTT
CDR3aa: CAWSAGGGTDTQYF
d_gene: TRBD2
abundance: NA
j_gene: TRBJ2-3
len: 14
v_gene: TRBV30

CDR3nt: TGTGCCAGCAGCCCGAAGCAGGGGTCGGGCACCGGGGAGCTGTTTTTT
CDR3aa: CASSPKQGSGTGELFF
d_gene: NA
abundance: NA
j_gene: TRBJ2-2
len: 16
v_gene: TRBV7-9

CDR3nt: TGTGCCTGGTCCAGCGGGGTAGGCTCCTACGAGCAGTACTTC
CDR3aa: CAWSSGVGSYEQYF
d_gene: TRBD2
abundance: NA
j_gene: TRBJ2-7
len: 14
v_gene: TRBV30

CDR3nt: TGTGCCAGCGGTGGCAGTTCCTACGAGCAGTACTTC
CDR3aa: CASGGSSYEQYF
d_gene: NA
abundance: NA
j_gene: TRBJ2-7
len: 12
v_gene: TRBV28

CDR3nt: TGTGCCAGCTCACCAGGGGGGTCAGGGCAGCCCCAGCATTTT
CDR3aa: CASSPGGSGQPQHF
d_gene: NA
abundance: few
j_gene: TRBJ1-5
len: 14
v_gene: TRBV18

CDR3nt: TGTGCCAGCAGTGAACCCAAAGGACAGGGGAATGAAAAACTGTTTTTT
CDR3aa: CASSEPKGQGNEKLFF
d_gene: TRBD1
abundance: NA
j_gene: TRBJ1-4
len: 16
v_gene: TRBV25-1

CDR3nt: TGTGCCAGCAGCCTAGAGATGGGCCGCACTGAAGCTTTCTTT
CDR3aa: CASSLEMGRTEAFF
d_gene: NA
abundance: NA
j_gene: TRBJ1-1
len: 14
v_gene: TRBV14

CDR3nt: TGTGCCATCACCGAGGGACAGGAAGACTATGGCTACACCTTC
CDR3aa: CAITEGQEDYGYTF
d_gene: TRBD1
abundance: NA
j_gene: TRBJ1-2
len: 14
v_gene: TRBV10-3

CDR3nt: TGTGCCAGCAGCGCCGGGTACGAGCAGTACTTC
CDR3aa: CASSAGYEQYF
d_gene: NA
abundance: NA
j_gene: TRBJ2-7
len: 11
v_gene: TRBV5-6

CDR3nt: TGTGCCAGCAGCTCGGAACCGGGACAAGGAGATGAAAAACTGTTTTTT
CDR3aa: CASSSEPGQGDEKLFF
d_gene: NA
abundance: NA
j_gene: TRBJ1-4
len: 16
v_gene: TRBV7-3

CDR3nt: TGTGCCAGCAGGGCCAGGAACACCGGGGAGCTGTTTTTT
CDR3aa: CASRARNTGELFF
d_gene: NA
abundance: NA
j_gene: TRBJ2-2
len: 13
v_gene: TRBV2

CDR3nt: TGCGCCAGCAGCCTAGGGACAGGGCGCTACGAGCAGTACTTC
CDR3aa: CASSLGTGRYEQYF
d_gene: TRBD1
abundance: NA
j_gene: TRBJ2-7
len: 14
v_gene: TRBV4-1

CDR3nt: TGTGCCACCCGGGGGGTTGGCGAGACCCAGTACTTC
CDR3aa: CATRGVGETQYF
d_gene: TRBD2
abundance: NA
j_gene: TRBJ2-5
len: 12
v_gene: TRBV6-5

CDR3nt: TGTGCCTGGACCAGGGGGACTGAAGCTTTCTTT
CDR3aa: CAWTRGTEAFF
d_gene: TRBD1
abundance: NA
j_gene: TRBJ1-1
len: 11
v_gene: TRBV30

CDR3nt: TGTGCCAGCAGCTTAGATGACAGAAGTATCACCGGGGAGCTGTTTTTT
CDR3aa: CASSLDDRSITGELFF
d_gene: NA
abundance: NA
j_gene: TRBJ2-2
len: 16
v_gene: TRBV7-8

CDR3nt: TGCGCCAGCAGTGAGGACTCGACTAGCGGGGGGCAGTTCTTC
CDR3aa: CASSEDSTSGGQFF
d_gene: TRBD2
abundance: NA
j_gene: TRBJ2-1
len: 14
v_gene: TRBV10-1

CDR3nt: TGTGCCATCAGTGAGTCCCAGGGGAATGGCTACACCTTC
CDR3aa: CAISESQGNGYTF
d_gene: NA
abundance: NA
j_gene: TRBJ1-2
len: 13
v_gene: TRBV10-3

CDR3nt: TGTGCCAGCAGTTTCCTAGCGGGGGGGACGGGGGGCAAGACCCAGTACTTC
CDR3aa: CASSFLAGGTGGKTQYF
d_gene: TRBD2
abundance: NA
j_gene: TRBJ2-5
len: 17
v_gene: TRBV28

CDR3nt: TGTGCCAGCTTGGGAGCGGGACAGGGGAGAACTGAAGCTTTCTTT
CDR3aa: CASLGAGQGRTEAFF
d_gene: TRBD1
abundance: NA
j_gene: TRBJ1-1
len: 15
v_gene: TRBV7-9

CDR3nt: TGTGCCAGCCATCTGGTGGCGGGAAGCAATCAGCCCCAGCATTTT
CDR3aa: CASHLVAGSNQPQHF
d_gene: NA
abundance: few
j_gene: TRBJ1-5
len: 15
v_gene: TRBV6-1

CDR3nt: TGTGCCAGCAGCTTAGTCCCGACAGACAATCAGCCCCAGCATTTT
CDR3aa: CASSLVPTDNQPQHF
d_gene: NA
abundance: NA
j_gene: TRBJ1-5
len: 15
v_gene: TRBV7-2

CDR3nt: TGTGCTAGCAGCTCCGGGACAGAAACTGAAGCTTTCTTT
CDR3aa: CASSSGTETEAFF
d_gene: TRBD1
abundance: once
j_gene: TRBJ1-1
len: 13
v_gene: TRBV7-7

CDR3nt: TGTGCCAGCAGCTTAGACGACAGAAACTATGGCTACACCTTC
CDR3aa: CASSLDDRNYGYTF
d_gene: NA
abundance: NA
j_gene: TRBJ1-2
len: 14
v_gene: TRBV7-8

CDR3nt: TGTGCCAGCAGTTTCCAGGGGCAGCCCCAGCATTTT
CDR3aa: CASSFQGQPQHF
d_gene: NA
abundance: few
j_gene: TRBJ1-5
len: 12
v_gene: TRBV27

CDR3nt: TGTGCCAGCAGTATCACAGGGGGCACTGAAGCTTTCTTT
CDR3aa: CASSITGGTEAFF
d_gene: TRBD1
abundance: NA
j_gene: TRBJ1-1
len: 13
v_gene: TRBV6-1

CDR3nt: TGTGCCAGCTCACCAGTTAGAACAGGGGATTCGGGGACCCAGTACTTC
CDR3aa: CASSPVRTGDSGTQYF
d_gene: TRBD1
abundance: NA
j_gene: TRBJ2-5
len: 16
v_gene: TRBV18